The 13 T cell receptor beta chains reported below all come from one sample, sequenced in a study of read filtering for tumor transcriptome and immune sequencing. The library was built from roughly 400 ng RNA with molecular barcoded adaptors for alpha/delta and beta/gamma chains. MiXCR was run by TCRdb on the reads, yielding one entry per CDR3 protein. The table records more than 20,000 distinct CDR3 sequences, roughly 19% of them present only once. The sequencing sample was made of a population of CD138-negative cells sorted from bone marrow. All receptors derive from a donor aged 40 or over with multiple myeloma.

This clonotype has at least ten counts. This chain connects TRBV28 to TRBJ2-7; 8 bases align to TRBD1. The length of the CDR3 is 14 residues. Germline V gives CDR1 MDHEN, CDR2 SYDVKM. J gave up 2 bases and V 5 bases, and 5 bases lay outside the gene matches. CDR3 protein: CASSTPGQAYEQYF. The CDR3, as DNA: TGTGCCAGCAGTACCCCGGGACAGGCCTACGAGCAGTACTTC. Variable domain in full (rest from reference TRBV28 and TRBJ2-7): DVKVTQSSRYLVKRTGEKVFLECVQDMDHENMFWYRQDPGLGLRLIYFSYDVKMKEKGDIPEGYSVSREKKERFSLILESASTNQTSMYLCASSTPGQAYEQYFGPGTRLTVT.

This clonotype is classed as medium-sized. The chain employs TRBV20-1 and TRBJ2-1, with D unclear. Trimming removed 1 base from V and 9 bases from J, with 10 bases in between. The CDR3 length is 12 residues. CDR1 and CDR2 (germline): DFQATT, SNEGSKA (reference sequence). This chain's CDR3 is CSARGLHAEQFF. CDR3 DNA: TGCAGTGCTAGAGGATTACACGCTGAGCAGTTCTTC.

CDR3 coding DNA: TGCAGCGTTGAATACCCGAACACCGGGGAGCTGTTTTTT. Encoded protein: CSVEYPNTGELFF. The chain employs TRBV29-1 and TRBJ2-2; D uncertain. The CDR3 runs 13 residues. CDR1 and CDR2 (germline): SQVTM, ANQGSEA. V was pared by 2 bases and J by 0 bases, with 4 bases between.

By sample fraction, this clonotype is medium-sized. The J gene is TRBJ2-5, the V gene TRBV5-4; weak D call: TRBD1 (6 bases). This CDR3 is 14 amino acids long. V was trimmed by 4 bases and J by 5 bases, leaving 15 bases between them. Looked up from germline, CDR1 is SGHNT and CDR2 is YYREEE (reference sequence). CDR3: CASSVLQGWETQYF. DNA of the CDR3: TGTGCCAGCAGCGTATTGCAGGGGTGGGAGACCCAGTACTTC.

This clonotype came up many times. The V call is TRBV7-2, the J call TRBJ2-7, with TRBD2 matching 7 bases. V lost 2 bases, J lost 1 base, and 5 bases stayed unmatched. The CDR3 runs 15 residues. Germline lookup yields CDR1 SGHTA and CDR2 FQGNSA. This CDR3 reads CASSLFGGSSYEQYF. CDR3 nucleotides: TGTGCCAGCAGCTTATTTGGCGGGAGTTCCTACGAGCAGTACTTC.

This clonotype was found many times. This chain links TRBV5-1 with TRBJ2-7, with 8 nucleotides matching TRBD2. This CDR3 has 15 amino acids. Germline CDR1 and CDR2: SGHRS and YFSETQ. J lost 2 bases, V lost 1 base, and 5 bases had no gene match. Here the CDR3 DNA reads TGCGCCAGCAGCTTGTTACCGGGACTAGCCTACGAGCAGTACTTC. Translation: CASSLLPGLAYEQYF. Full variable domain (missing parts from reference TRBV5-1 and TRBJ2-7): KAGVTQTPRYLIKTRGQQVTLSCSPISGHRSVSWYQQTPGQGLQFLFEYFSETQRNKGNFPGRFSGRQFSNSRSEMNVSTLELGDSALYLCASSLLPGLAYEQYFGPGTRLTVT.

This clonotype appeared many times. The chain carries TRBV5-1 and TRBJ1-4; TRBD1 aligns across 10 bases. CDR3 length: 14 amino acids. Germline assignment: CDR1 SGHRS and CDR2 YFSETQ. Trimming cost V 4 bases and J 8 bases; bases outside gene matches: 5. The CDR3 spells CASSPGTGVEKLFF. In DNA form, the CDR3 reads TGCGCCAGCAGCCCCGGGACAGGGGTGGAAAAACTGTTTTTT.

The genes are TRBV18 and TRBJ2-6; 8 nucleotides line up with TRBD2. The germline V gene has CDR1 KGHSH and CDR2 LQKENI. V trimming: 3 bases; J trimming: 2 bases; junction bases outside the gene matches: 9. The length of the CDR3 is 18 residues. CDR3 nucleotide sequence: TGTGCCAGCTCACCCTCACTAGCGGTGAGCCCTGGGGCCAACGTCCTGACTTTC. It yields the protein CASSPSLAVSPGANVLTF. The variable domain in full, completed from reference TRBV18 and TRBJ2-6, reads NAGVMQNPRHLVRRRGQEARLRCSPMKGHSHVYWYRQLPEEGLKFMVYLQKENIIDESGMPKERFSAEFPKEGPSILRIQQVVRGDSAAYFCASSPSLAVSPGANVLTFGAGSRLTVL.

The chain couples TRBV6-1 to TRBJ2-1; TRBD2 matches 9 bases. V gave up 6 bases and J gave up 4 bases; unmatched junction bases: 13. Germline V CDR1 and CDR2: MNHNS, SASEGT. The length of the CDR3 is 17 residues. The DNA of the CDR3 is TGTGCCAGCAGACAAATAGCGGGAGAGGTCCCATACAATGAGCAGTTCTTC. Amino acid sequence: CASRQIAGEVPYNEQFF.

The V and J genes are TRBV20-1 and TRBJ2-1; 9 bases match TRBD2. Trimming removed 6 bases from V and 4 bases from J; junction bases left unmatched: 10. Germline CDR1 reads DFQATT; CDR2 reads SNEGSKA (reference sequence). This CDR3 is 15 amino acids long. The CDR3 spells CSADVAGDRYNEQFF. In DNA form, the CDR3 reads TGCAGTGCCGACGTAGCGGGAGATCGTTACAATGAGCAGTTCTTC.

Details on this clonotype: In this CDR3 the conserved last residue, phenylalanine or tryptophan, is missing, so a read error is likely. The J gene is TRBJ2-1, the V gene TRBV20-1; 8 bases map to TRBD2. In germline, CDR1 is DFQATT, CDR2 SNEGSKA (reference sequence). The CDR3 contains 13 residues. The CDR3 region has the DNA TGCTGTGCTAGTGCGGGAGGATCGAGTGAGCAGTTCTGC. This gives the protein CCASAGGSSEQFC.

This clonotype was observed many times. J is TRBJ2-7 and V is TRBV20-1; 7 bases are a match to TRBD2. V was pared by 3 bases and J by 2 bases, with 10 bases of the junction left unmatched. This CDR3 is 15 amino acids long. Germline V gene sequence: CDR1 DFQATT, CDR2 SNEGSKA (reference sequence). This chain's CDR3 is CSARARLAAPYEQYF. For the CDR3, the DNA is TGCAGTGCTAGGGCCCGCCTAGCGGCCCCCTACGAGCAGTACTTC.

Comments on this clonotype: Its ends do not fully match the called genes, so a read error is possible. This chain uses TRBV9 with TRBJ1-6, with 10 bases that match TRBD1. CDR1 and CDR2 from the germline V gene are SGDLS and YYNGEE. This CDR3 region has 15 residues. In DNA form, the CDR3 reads TGTGCCAGCAGCCCTCAGGGACAGGGGAGCTCACCCTTCCACTTT. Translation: CASSPQGQGSSPFHF.